Listed here are 7 T cell receptor beta chains from one sample, sequenced in a study of response to subunit inactivated influenza vaccine. TCRdb redid the calling of the RT-PCR reads with MiXCR, one entry per CDR3 protein. The top ten clones hold 11% of a sample with around 200,000 distinct CDR3 sequences, about 9.3% of them seen once. Sequencing used non-naive T cells sorted from PBMCs, obtained on the day of vaccination. These receptor sequences come from a man aged 45-65 years who received an inactivated influenza vaccine.

This CDR3 reads CASSLQGAESPLHF. Here the CDR3 DNA reads TGCGCCAGCAGCTTGCAAGGGGCAGAGTCACCCCTCCACTTT. This chain connects TRBV5-1 to TRBJ1-6; weak D call: TRBD1 (5 bases). CDR1 and CDR2 (germline): SGHRS, YFSETQ. The CDR3 length is 14 residues. Trimming took 1 base from V and 10 from J, leaving 12 bases between them.

CDR3 DNA sequence: TGTGCCAGCAGGGGTCCCTTCCAAGAGACCCAGTACTTC. Its translation is CASRGPFQETQYF. The chain couples TRBV27 to TRBJ2-5; D gene ambiguous. Germline assignment: CDR1 MNHEY and CDR2 SMNVEV (reference sequence). Trimming removed 6 bases at V and 1 base at J, with 9 bases between. The CDR3 contains 13 residues.

In this sample, this clonotype turned up a few times. The DNA is omitted, as the CDR3 cannot be located on it reliably, and the CDR3 follows TCRdb's listing. This rearrangement joins TRBV20-1 to TRBJ1-2; the DNA was not used to check the table's D call, TRBD1. From its first to its last residue, the CDR3 has 14 amino acids. CDR1 is DFQATT, CDR2 SNEGSKA, per germline (reference sequence). CDR3 region: CSIFGPGSSYGYTF.

This clonotype came up many times. The chain recombines TRBV4-1 with TRBJ2-3; 7 bases are a match to TRBD1. The CDR3 sequence is 15 residues long. Germline V CDR1 and CDR2: MGHRA, YSYEKL. J gave up 0 bases and V 3 bases, and 3 bases lay outside the gene matches. CDR3 region: CASSHTGDSTDTQYF. The CDR3 DNA reads TGCGCCAGCAGCCACACAGGGGACAGCACAGATACGCAGTATTTT.

This clonotype was picked up a small number of times. The chain recombines TRBV11-2 with TRBJ2-1; no clear D. The ends were cut back, 5 bases at V and 0 bases at J, with 20 bases in the middle. The CDR3 consists of 18 residues. Germline V CDR1 and CDR2: SGHAT, FQNNGV. The CDR3 DNA follows: TGTGCCAGCAGCCCACGAACCGCGCCTCTGAGCTCCTACAATGAGCAGTTCTTC. Residues: CASSPRTAPLSSYNEQFF.

In this sample, this clonotype turned up a few times. V is TRBV7-2 and J is TRBJ2-3; D might be TRBD2 (5 bases). The V and J ends lost 2 bases and 2 bases respectively, with 8 bases between them. Germline V lookup: CDR1 SGHTA, CDR2 FQGNSA. This CDR3 comprises 14 residues. The CDR3 nucleotides read TGTGCCAGCAGCTTACGAGCGGCCACAGATACGCAGTATTTT. This sequence encodes CASSLRAATDTQYF.

This clonotype was detected only a few times. V usage is TRBV6-2 or TRBV6-3 and J usage is TRBJ2-2; 8 bases align to TRBD2. The J segment lost 4 bases and the V segment lost 6 bases, leaving 10 bases of the junction unmatched. The germline V gene encodes CDR1 MNHEY and CDR2 SVGEGT. The CDR3 has 16 residues. Here the CDR3 reads CASRPEGLVTTGELFF. CDR3 DNA sequence: TGTGCCAGCAGACCAGAGGGACTAGTTACCACCGGGGAGCTGTTTTTT.